This T cell receptor beta chain derives from a study of OX40 agonist ivuxolimab in advanced cancers. The repertoire was sequenced with immunoSEQ multiplex PCR; TCRdb's copy has only in-frame clones and lacks some. Of 65,000 to 95,000 clones in the sample, roughly 90% were seen once. This CDR3 is 16 amino acids long. CDR1 and CDR2 (germline): LNHDA, SQIVND (reference sequence). The V and J ends lost 6 bases and 2 bases respectively, with 19 bases between them. Study results and caveats: At 0.1 to 3.0 mg/kg and by week 6, clonal expansion occurred in CD4+ and CD8+ blood T cells.

Remarks on this clone: The antigen is unknown.

V and J are TRBV19 and TRBJ1-2; a weak D match, TRBD1 (6 bases). The sample consisted of CD4+ or CD8+ T cells sorted from blood, taken in a trial of the OX40 agonist ivuxolimab. The clonotype originates from an adult with an advanced solid tumor such as melanoma, head and neck, liver or kidney cancer. CDR3 sequence: CASRHADRPTNYGYTF. DNA for the CDR3: TGTGCCAGTAGGCACGCAGACAGGCCCACAAACTATGGCTACACCTTC.